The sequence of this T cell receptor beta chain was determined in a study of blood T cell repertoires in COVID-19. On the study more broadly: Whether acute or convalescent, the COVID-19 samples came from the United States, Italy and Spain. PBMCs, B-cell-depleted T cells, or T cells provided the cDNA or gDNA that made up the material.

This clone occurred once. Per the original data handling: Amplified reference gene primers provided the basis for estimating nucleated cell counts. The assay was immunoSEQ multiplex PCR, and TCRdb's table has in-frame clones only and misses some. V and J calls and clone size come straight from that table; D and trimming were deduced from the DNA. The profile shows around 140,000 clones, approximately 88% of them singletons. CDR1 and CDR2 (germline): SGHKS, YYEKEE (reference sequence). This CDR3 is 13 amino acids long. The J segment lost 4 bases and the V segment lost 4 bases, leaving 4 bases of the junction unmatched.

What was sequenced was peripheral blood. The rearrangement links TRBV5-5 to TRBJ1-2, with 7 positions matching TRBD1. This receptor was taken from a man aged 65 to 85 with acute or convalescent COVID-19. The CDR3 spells CASSKDRTYGYTF. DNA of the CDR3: TGTGCCAGCAGCAAGGACAGGACCTATGGCTACACCTTC.